This TCR beta chain was captured by sequencing in a study of T cell repertoires in cytomegalovirus infection. Study at large: It was recently identified HLA-C-restricted and well-studied HLA-B-restricted CMV epitopes that the study used. It can be stated that public TCR beta signatures indicated CMV infection as well as a matching HLA type. Study-level results: The ex vivo response was dominated by HLA-C-restricted CMV-specific TCR beta clonotypes. Carriers of CMV and the relevant HLA type were discriminated by public TCR beta frequency.

This clonotype came up a few times. Its antigen remains unknown. MiXCR, applied by TCRdb to the reads, yields one record per CDR3 protein. This table holds hundreds of thousands of distinct CDR3 sequences, 25% to 40% found once. This CDR3 is built from 18 residues. Trimming shortened V by 1 base and J by 4 bases, and 22 bases separated the two germline ends. Per the germline V gene, CDR1 is SGHVS and CDR2 is FQNEAQ. The source of this sequence is a human donor in good health (CMV status not recorded). Some clones in this sample may be carry-over from other donors' samples. The chain joins TRBV7-8 to TRBJ1-1; D might be TRBD1 (5 bases). The sample here was cultured CD8+ T cells from PBMCs, taken from culture after CMV antigen stimulation. DNA for the CDR3: TGTGCCAGCAGCTTAGGCCTCTCCGGGACCCAGGGATCCACTGAAGCTTTCTTT. Translation gives CASSLGLSGTQGSTEAFF.